This T cell receptor beta chain was recovered during a study of vaccination effects on CD4 cells after COVID-19. About the research overall: Viral peptide pools were used in the ViraFEST assay to expand antigen-specific CD4+ T cells, and sequencing came afterward.

Method: immunoSEQ multiplex PCR; TCRdb's copy keeps in-frame clones and lacks some. The table has 50,000 to 70,000 clones, roughly 80% seen once. Once cultured for around 11 days, the cells underwent separation to obtain CD4+ T cells. All participants had two doses of either the BNT162b2 or mRNA-1273 vaccine. With respect to this clone: Its cognate antigen is unknown.

Study-wide results and caveats: Convalescent patients numbered few in the study; early post-infection timepoints were missing entirely.

The source of this sequence is a human donor who received a COVID-19 vaccine. Source: CD4+ T cells from PBMCs cultured without peptide, taken after COVID-19 vaccination.

This CDR3 reads CASGTFGDTQYF. CDR3 nucleotide sequence: TGTGCCAGTGGGACCTTTGGAGATACGCAGTATTTT. The rearrangement links TRBV19 to TRBJ2-3; D is tentatively TRBD1 or TRBD2 (5 bases each). The CDR3 runs to 12 residues. V was trimmed by 8 bases and J by 5 bases, leaving 11 bases between them. The germline V gene has CDR1 LNHDA and CDR2 SQIVND (reference sequence). The full variable domain, with the rest looked up from reference TRBV19 and TRBJ2-3, is DGGITQSPKYLFRKEGQNVTLSCEQNLNHDAMYWYRQDPGQGLRLIYYSQIVNDFQKGDIAEGYSVSREKKESFPLTVTSAQKNPTAFYLCASGTFGDTQYFGPGTRLTVL.